Sequencing of this T cell receptor (beta chain) was carried out in a study of blood T cell repertoires in COVID-19. Study background: Collection of acute and convalescent COVID-19 samples took place in the United States, Italy and Spain. PBMCs, B-cell-depleted T cells, or T cells were the source of the cDNA or gDNA that made up the material.

Methods used by the authors: Reference gene primer amplification in the assay estimated nucleated cell counts. The protocol was immunoSEQ multiplex PCR, while the TCRdb copy is restricted to in-frame clones and leaves out a portion. That table furnishes V, J and clone size, whereas the DNA furnished D and trimming. The sample records fewer than 30,000 clones, 81% being singletons. The length of the CDR3 is 16 residues. V lost 3 bases and J lost 3, with 14 bases in between. CDR1 and CDR2 from the germline V gene are KGHDR and SFDVKD. The rearrangement links TRBV24-1 to TRBJ2-1; TRBD1 is a possible D gene (6 bases). This TCR was recovered from a woman aged 55-69 years with acute or convalescent COVID-19. Material for sequencing was peripheral blood. This CDR3 reads CATSDPQDRNYNEQFF. The CDR3 DNA reads TGTGCCACCAGTGATCCGCAGGACAGAAACTACAATGAGCAGTTCTTC.